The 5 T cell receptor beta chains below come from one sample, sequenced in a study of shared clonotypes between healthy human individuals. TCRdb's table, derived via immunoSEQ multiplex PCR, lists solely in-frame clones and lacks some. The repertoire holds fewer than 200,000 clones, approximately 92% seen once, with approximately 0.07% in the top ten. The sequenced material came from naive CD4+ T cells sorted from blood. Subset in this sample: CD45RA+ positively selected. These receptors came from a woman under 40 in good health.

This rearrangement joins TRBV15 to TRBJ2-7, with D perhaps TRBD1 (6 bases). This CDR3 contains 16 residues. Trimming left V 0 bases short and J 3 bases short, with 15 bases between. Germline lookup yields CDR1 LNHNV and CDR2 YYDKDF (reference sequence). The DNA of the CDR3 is TGTGCCACCAGCAGAGATGGGAAGGGGGACCTCTACGAGCAGTACTTC. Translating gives CATSRDGKGDLYEQYF.

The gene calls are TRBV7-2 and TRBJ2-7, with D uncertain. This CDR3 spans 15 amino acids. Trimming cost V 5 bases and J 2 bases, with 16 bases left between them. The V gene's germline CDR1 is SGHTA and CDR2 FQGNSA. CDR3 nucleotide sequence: TGTGCCAGCAGCCCCCGCAAACGCGGAACCTACGAGCAGTACTTC. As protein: CASSPRKRGTYEQYF.

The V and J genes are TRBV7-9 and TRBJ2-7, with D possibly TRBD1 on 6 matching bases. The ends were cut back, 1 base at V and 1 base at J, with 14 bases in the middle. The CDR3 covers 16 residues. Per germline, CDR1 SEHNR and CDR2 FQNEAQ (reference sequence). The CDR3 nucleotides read TGTGCCAGCAGCTTAGTTCTAGGCAGGGGATCCTACGAGCAGTACTTC. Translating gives CASSLVLGRGSYEQYF.

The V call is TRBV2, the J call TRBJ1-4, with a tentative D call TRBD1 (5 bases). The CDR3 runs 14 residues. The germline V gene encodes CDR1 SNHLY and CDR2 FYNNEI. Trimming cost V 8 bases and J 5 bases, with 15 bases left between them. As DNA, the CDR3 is TGTGCCAGCCACCGATCGGGGGGAAATGAAAAACTGTTTTTT. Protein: CASHRSGGNEKLFF.

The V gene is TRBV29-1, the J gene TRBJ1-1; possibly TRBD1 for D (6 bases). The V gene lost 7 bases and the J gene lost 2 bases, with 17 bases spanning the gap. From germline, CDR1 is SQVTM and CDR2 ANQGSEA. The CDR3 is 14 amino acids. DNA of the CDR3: TGCAGCGCTTACAGGGACGGCTTCAACACTGAAGCTTTCTTT. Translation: CSAYRDGFNTEAFF.